The 20 T cell receptor beta chains below all came from one sample that was sequenced in a study of T-cell reconstitution after alpha-beta-depleted transplantation in children. Unique molecular identifiers were incorporated into the prepared TCRbeta library. Each CDR3 protein gets one entry after TCRdb re-called the PCR reads with MiXCR. The data contain under 300,000 distinct CDR3 sequences, around a tenth of them singletons. This sample comprised peripheral blood, obtained 180 days after TCRalphabeta/CD19-depleted stem cell transplant. Every receptor here comes from a male patient aged 2 to 9 who had a stem cell transplant for chronic granulomatous disease, so the T cells may come from the graft donor.

This clonotype was seen many times. The V gene is TRBV12-5, the J gene TRBJ2-5; D unclear. Between the trimmed V and J ends, which lost 3 bases and 5 bases, there was a span of 10 bases. Germline V gene sequence: CDR1 LGHNT, CDR2 FRNRAP. The CDR3 is 13 residues long. This chain's CDR3 is CASGFDTPETQYF. CDR3 in DNA: TGTGCTAGTGGTTTCGATACCCCCGAGACCCAGTACTTC.

At least ten counts were recorded for this clonotype. The J gene is TRBJ2-7, the V gene TRBV20-1; 7 bases are shared with TRBD1. The germline V gene has CDR1 DFQATT and CDR2 SNEGSKA (reference sequence). The CDR3 runs 14 residues. Germline trimming cut 5 bases from V and 1 base from J; bases unmatched to any gene: 8. Written as DNA, the CDR3 is TGCAGTGCTTTCGGGACAGTCTCTTCCTACGAGCAGTACTTC. It yields the protein CSAFGTVSSYEQYF.

This clonotype was recorded a few times. V is TRBV2 and J is TRBJ2-3; 9 nucleotides line up with TRBD1. Germline CDR1 reads SNHLY; CDR2 reads FYNNEI. This CDR3 contains 14 residues. The junction had 2 bases not matched to a gene; V was cut back by 5 bases and J by 2 bases. CDR3 loop: CASSQQGATDTQYF. CDR3 sequence (DNA): TGTGCCAGCAGTCAACAGGGGGCCACAGATACGCAGTATTTT.

This clonotype was counted only a few times. The gene calls are TRBV12-3 or TRBV12-4 and TRBJ2-7; TRBD1 aligns across 7 bases. The CDR3 length is 14 residues. After removal of 4 bases from V and 1 base from J, the junction contained 4 bases not matched to a gene. The CDR3 DNA sequence: TGTGCCAGCAGTTGGACAGGCCTGTCCTACGAGCAGTACTTC. It specifies CASSWTGLSYEQYF.

J is TRBJ2-6 and V is TRBV5-1; 7 nucleotides line up with TRBD1. This CDR3 contains 17 residues. With 6 bases clipped from V and 0 bases from J, the junction kept 9 bases outside the gene matches. CDR1 and CDR2 (germline): SGHRS, YFSETQ. The CDR3 region is CASKGVTGHSGANVLTF. The CDR3 nucleotides read TGCGCCAGCAAGGGCGTGACAGGGCACTCTGGGGCCAACGTCCTGACTTTC.

At least ten counts were recorded for this clonotype. The chain recombines TRBV12-3 or TRBV12-4 with TRBJ2-3, with a weak D call TRBD2 (6 bases). The V end lost 5 bases, the J end lost 1 base, and 16 bases lay between the germline ends. The CDR3 is 16 amino acids. CDR3 sequence: CASSPTGKRGTDTQYF. Here the CDR3 DNA reads TGTGCCAGCAGTCCTACCGGTAAGCGGGGCACAGATACGCAGTATTTT.

The sample holds many counts of this clonotype. The chain is built from TRBV20-1 and TRBJ2-2, with D possibly TRBD1 on 6 matching bases. Germline V gives CDR1 DFQATT, CDR2 SNEGSKA (reference sequence). Trimming stripped 7 bases from V and 4 bases from J, with 10 bases between. This CDR3 is built from 12 residues. The CDR3 loop is CSVRDTTGELFF. The CDR3 coding sequence is TGCAGTGTCCGGGACACCACCGGGGAGCTGTTTTTT.

This clonotype was counted many times. V is TRBV7-8 and J is TRBJ2-4, with 7 bases fitting TRBD1. This CDR3 contains 16 residues. The V gene end was trimmed by 1 base and the J gene end by 5 bases; junction bases not matched to a gene: 8. Germline V lookup: CDR1 SGHVS, CDR2 FQNEAQ. The CDR3 sequence is CASSLGLGTVENIQYF. The CDR3 nucleotides are TGTGCCAGCAGCTTAGGGCTCGGGACAGTTGAAAACATTCAGTACTTC.

This clonotype has at least ten counts. The rearrangement uses TRBV7-2 and TRBJ1-5; D is ambiguous. V gave up 1 base and J gave up 4 bases, with 5 bases separating them. Per germline, CDR1 SGHTA and CDR2 FQGNSA. The CDR3 has 13 residues. The CDR3 DNA reads as TGTGCCAGCAGCTTAGGGAGGAATCAGCCCCAGCATTTT. This codes for CASSLGRNQPQHF.

This clonotype was detected ten times or more. The gene calls are TRBV12-3 or TRBV12-4 and TRBJ1-2, with D perhaps matching TRBD1 (5 bases). Trimming shortened V by 3 bases and J by 4 bases, and 12 bases separated the two germline ends. The CDR3 has 14 amino acids. CDR3: CASSFGGLGYGYTF. Here the CDR3 DNA reads TGTGCCAGCAGTTTCGGGGGTCTAGGCTATGGCTACACCTTC.

This clonotype occurred many times. The genes are TRBV5-1 and TRBJ2-7; D unresolved. The CDR3 is 14 amino acids. In germline, CDR1 is SGHRS, CDR2 YFSETQ. V lost 0 bases and J 3 bases, leaving 10 bases between the germline ends. CDR3 sequence (DNA): TGCGCCAGCAGCTTGGGGGTTCCTCTCTACGAGCAGTACTTC. It yields the protein CASSLGVPLYEQYF.

This clonotype has a count of ten or more. This sequence joins TRBV11-3 and TRBJ2-7, with 11 bases lining up with TRBD1. Germline V gene data show CDR1 as SGHNT and CDR2 as YENEEA. J gave up 6 bases and V 5 bases, and 12 bases lay outside the gene matches. The CDR3 has 16 residues. The CDR3 DNA reads TGTGCCAGCAGCCAGGATAGGACAGGGGGCTTGTGCGAGCAGTACTTC. Translating gives CASSQDRTGGLCEQYF.

V usage is TRBV19 and J usage is TRBJ2-2; the D gene is possibly TRBD1 (5 bases). V dropped 3 bases and J dropped 1 base, with 6 bases sitting between them. This CDR3 contains 14 residues. Germline assignment: CDR1 LNHDA and CDR2 SQIVND (reference sequence). CDR3 sequence reads: CASSMGQNTGELFF. DNA for the CDR3: TGTGCCAGTAGTATGGGGCAGAACACCGGGGAGCTGTTTTTT.

This clonotype has at least ten counts. This chain connects TRBV7-9 to TRBJ2-5, with D hard to call. The length of the CDR3 is 13 residues. V lost 5 bases and J lost 2, with 9 bases in between. From germline, CDR1 is SEHNR and CDR2 FQNEAQ (reference sequence). The chain's CDR3 is CASSTNHQETQYF. CDR3 DNA sequence: TGTGCCAGCAGCACAAATCATCAAGAGACCCAGTACTTC.

Concerning this clonotype: This may be a read error: a much more frequent sequence differs by one nucleotide. The CDR3 does not end in the conserved phenylalanine or tryptophan, so this is likely a read error. The V and J genes are TRBV20-1 and TRBJ2-7; D gene unclear. CDR1 is DFQATT, CDR2 SNEGSKA, per germline (reference sequence). V lost 2 bases and J 2 bases, leaving 4 bases between the germline ends. The CDR3 covers 11 residues. The CDR3 here is CSARRAYEQYS. CDR3 bases: TGCAGTGCTAGACGAGCCTACGAGCAGTACTCC.

This clonotype was observed many times. The V gene is TRBV4-2, the J gene TRBJ2-7; 8 bases agree with TRBD1. V was clipped by 0 bases and J by 4 bases; unmatched bases: 5. CDR3 size: 15 residues. Germline V lookup: CDR1 LGHNA, CDR2 YNFKEQ. CDR3 residues: CASSQDPQGDYEQYF. For the CDR3, the DNA is TGTGCCAGCAGCCAAGACCCACAGGGGGATTACGAGCAGTACTTC.

Many counts were recorded for this clonotype. The chain employs TRBV5-1 and TRBJ1-1, with 7 bases lining up with TRBD1. J gave up 2 bases and V 4 bases, and 11 bases lay outside the gene matches. Germline V lookup: CDR1 SGHRS, CDR2 YFSETQ. This CDR3 region has 16 residues. The CDR3 bases are TGCGCCAGCAGCCCCAATCGGGACAGATATAACACTGAAGCTTTCTTT. Its translation is CASSPNRDRYNTEAFF.

A few counts support this clonotype. This chain connects TRBV18 to TRBJ2-1, with D unresolved. V lost 1 base to trimming and J lost 5 bases, with 6 bases between them. Germline CDR1 and CDR2: KGHSH and LQKENI. The CDR3 totals 13 residues. The CDR3 here is CASSPRANNEQFF. The DNA for the CDR3 is TGTGCCAGCTCACCACGGGCAAACAATGAGCAGTTCTTC.

Turning to this clonotype: This may be a read error, as it is one base from a much larger clone. The rearrangement links TRBV27 to TRBJ1-1; D is perhaps TRBD1 (6 bases). This CDR3 region has 14 residues. In germline, CDR1 is MNHEY, CDR2 SMNVEV (reference sequence). Trimming cost V 1 base and J 2 bases, with 8 bases left between them. The CDR3 spells CASSLYRVNTEAFF. In DNA, the CDR3 is TGTGCCAGCAGTTTATACAGGGTTAACACTGAAGCTTTCTTT.

In this sample, this clonotype turned up many times. V usage is TRBV12-3 or TRBV12-4 and J usage is TRBJ2-2; 8 bases match TRBD1. V shed 4 bases, J shed 7 bases, and the junction held 11 bases outside the gene matches. The length of the CDR3 is 16 residues. The CDR3 spells CASSSSSGTGGGELFF. The DNA for the CDR3 is TGTGCCAGCAGTTCGTCTTCCGGGACAGGAGGCGGGGAGCTGTTTTTT.